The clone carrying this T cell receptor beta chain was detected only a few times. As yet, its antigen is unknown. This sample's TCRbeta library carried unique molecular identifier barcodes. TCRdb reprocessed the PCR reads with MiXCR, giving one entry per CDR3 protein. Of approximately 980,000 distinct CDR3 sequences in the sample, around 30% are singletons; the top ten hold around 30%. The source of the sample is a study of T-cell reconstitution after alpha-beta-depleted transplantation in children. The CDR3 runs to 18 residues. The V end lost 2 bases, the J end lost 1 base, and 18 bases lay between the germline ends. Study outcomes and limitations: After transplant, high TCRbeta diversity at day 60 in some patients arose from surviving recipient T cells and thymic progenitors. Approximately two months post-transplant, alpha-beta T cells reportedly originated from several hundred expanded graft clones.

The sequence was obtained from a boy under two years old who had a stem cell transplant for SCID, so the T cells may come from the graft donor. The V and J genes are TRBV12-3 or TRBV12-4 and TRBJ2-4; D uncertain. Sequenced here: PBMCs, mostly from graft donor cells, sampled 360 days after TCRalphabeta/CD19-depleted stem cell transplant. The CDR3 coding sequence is TGTGCCAGCAGTTTATTAGGGTGGGGAATAGTGGCCAAAAACATTCAGTACTTC. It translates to CASSLLGWGIVAKNIQYF.